Listed below are T cell receptor beta chains from one sample, sequenced in a study of blood T cell dynamics during melanoma immunotherapy. The table came from immunoSEQ multiplex PCR; TCRdb's copy has only in-frame clones and leaves some out. Seen here are 8,500 to 14,000 clones, roughly nine tenths observed once, and the top ten hold around 24%. Material: blood, obtained from a patient treated with checkpoint blockade. The receptors come from a human donor with melanoma. Both conserved end residues are trimmed from each CDR3. The D gene is left open where the match is weak.

CDR3aa: ASSPGGRETQY; v_gene: TRBV19; d_gene: TRBD2; j_gene: TRBJ2-5
CDR3aa: ASSQASGANNEQF; v_gene: TRBV4-2; d_gene: TRBD2; j_gene: TRBJ2-1
CDR3aa: ASSPGGGWGNTEAF; v_gene: TRBV5-4; d_gene: -; j_gene: TRBJ1-1
CDR3aa: ASSLVATFSGNTIY; v_gene: TRBV21-1; d_gene: -; j_gene: TRBJ1-3
CDR3aa: ASSLAASPNQPQH; v_gene: TRBV7-9; d_gene: -; j_gene: TRBJ1-5
CDR3aa: ASSPGTGDSNQPQH; v_gene: TRBV7-9; d_gene: TRBD1; j_gene: TRBJ1-5
CDR3aa: ASSLRVAYNEQF; v_gene: TRBV11-1; d_gene: -; j_gene: TRBJ2-1
CDR3aa: ASSPGAIPGNTIY; v_gene: TRBV5-6; d_gene: -; j_gene: TRBJ1-3
CDR3aa: AISERRGEADTQY; v_gene: TRBV10-3; d_gene: -; j_gene: TRBJ2-3
CDR3aa: ASSPVGVRNTEAF; v_gene: TRBV4-2; d_gene: -; j_gene: TRBJ1-1
CDR3aa: ASSPSPSRETQY; v_gene: TRBV6-9; d_gene: -; j_gene: TRBJ2-5
CDR3aa: ASSSPGDTQY; v_gene: TRBV7-8; d_gene: -; j_gene: TRBJ2-3
CDR3aa: ASSYSGETGELF; v_gene: TRBV6-6; d_gene: -; j_gene: TRBJ2-2
CDR3aa: ASSLGAEGETQY; v_gene: TRBV5-1; d_gene: -; j_gene: TRBJ2-5
CDR3aa: ASSFVGRGPTDTQY; v_gene: TRBV5-1; d_gene: TRBD2; j_gene: TRBJ2-3
CDR3aa: ASSLAGAGDLYEQY; v_gene: TRBV5-1; d_gene: TRBD2; j_gene: TRBJ2-7
CDR3aa: ASSFGERGEQY; v_gene: TRBV11-3; d_gene: -; j_gene: TRBJ2-7
CDR3aa: ASSPGYPRTDTQY; v_gene: TRBV7-2; d_gene: -; j_gene: TRBJ2-3
CDR3aa: ASSLAGSGGKGTQY; v_gene: TRBV5-4; d_gene: TRBD1; j_gene: TRBJ2-5
CDR3aa: ASSFGTGVAYEQY; v_gene: TRBV5-6; d_gene: TRBD1; j_gene: TRBJ2-7
CDR3aa: ASSPQTSGRALRNEQF; v_gene: TRBV18; d_gene: TRBD2; j_gene: TRBJ2-1
CDR3aa: ASSLGDEKLF; v_gene: TRBV18; d_gene: -; j_gene: TRBJ1-4